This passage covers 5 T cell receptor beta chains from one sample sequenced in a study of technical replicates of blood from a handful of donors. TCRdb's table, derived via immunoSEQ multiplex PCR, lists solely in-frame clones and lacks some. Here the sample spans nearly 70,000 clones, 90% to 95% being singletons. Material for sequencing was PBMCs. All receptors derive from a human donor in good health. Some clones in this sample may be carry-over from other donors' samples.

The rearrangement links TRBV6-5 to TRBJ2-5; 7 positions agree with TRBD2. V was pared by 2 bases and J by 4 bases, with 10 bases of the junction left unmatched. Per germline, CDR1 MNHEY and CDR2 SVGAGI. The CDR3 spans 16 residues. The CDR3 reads CASSYKSTSVGETQYF. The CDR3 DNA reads TGTGCCAGCAGTTACAAATCCACTAGCGTTGGAGAGACCCAGTACTTC.

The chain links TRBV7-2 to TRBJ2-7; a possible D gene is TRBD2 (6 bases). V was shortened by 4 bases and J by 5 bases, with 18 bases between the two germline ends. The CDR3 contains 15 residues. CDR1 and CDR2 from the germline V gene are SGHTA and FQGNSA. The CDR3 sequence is CASSSLGGVRNEQYF. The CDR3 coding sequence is TGTGCCAGCAGCTCCTTGGGGGGAGTGCGGAACGAGCAGTACTTC. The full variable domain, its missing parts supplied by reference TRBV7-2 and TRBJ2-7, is GAGVSQSPSNKVTEKGKDVELRCDPISGHTALYWYRQSLGQGLEFLIYFQGNSAPDKSGLPSDRFSAERTGGSVSTLTIQRTQQEDSAVYLCASSSLGGVRNEQYFGPGTRLTVT.

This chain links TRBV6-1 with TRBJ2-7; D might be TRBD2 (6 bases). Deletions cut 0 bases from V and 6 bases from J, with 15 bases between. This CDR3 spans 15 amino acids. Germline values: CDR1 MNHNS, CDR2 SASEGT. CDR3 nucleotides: TGTGCCAGCAGTGAAGCGGGACTTGGGATGGGCGAGCAGTACTTC. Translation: CASSEAGLGMGEQYF.

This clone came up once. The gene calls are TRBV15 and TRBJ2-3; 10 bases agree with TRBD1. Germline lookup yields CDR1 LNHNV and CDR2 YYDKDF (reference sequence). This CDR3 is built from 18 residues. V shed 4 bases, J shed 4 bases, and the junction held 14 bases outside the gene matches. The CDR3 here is CATSKARLPGQGSDTQYF. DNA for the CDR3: TGTGCCACCAGCAAGGCTCGGCTTCCGGGACAGGGGTCAGATACGCAGTATTTT.

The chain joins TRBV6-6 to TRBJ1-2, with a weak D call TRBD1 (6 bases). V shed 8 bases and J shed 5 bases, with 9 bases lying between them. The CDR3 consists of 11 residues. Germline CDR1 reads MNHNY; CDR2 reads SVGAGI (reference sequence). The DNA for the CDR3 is TGTGCCAGCCACGGACAGTATGGCTACACCTTC. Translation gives CASHGQYGYTF.